A selection of T cell receptor beta chains follows, all from one sample in a study of Ad26.COV2.S vaccination and SARS-CoV-2 variants. Sequencing was performed with immunoSEQ multiplex PCR; in TCRdb, only in-frame clones are kept and a portion is missing. The repertoire has about 440,000 clones, around 90% of them found once; the top ten carry under 4.5%. Sequenced here: peripheral blood, sampled in a trial of Ad26.COV2.S vaccine versus placebo. The origin of the receptors is a person aged 18-65 years who received the Ad26.COV2.S COVID-19 vaccine or a placebo. CDR3s include the opening cysteine and the closing phenylalanine or tryptophan. The D gene is left open where the match is weak. Expanded clones are given a class, and other clones once, few, many or no size at all.

V	D	size	J	DNA	CDR3
TRBV21-1	-	-	TRBJ2-2	TGTGCCAGCAGCAAATTCCTAGCGGGAGTTAGTTCCACCGGGGAGCTGTTTTTT	CASSKFLAGVSSTGELFF
TRBV9	-	-	TRBJ2-3	TGTGCCAGCAGCGTAGTAGGGTCAGATACGCAGTATTTT	CASSVVGSDTQYF
TRBV6-2/TRBV6-3	-	-	TRBJ2-3	TGTGCCAGCAGTGACGGAACGGGGGCGGGAGTCGACGATACGCAGTATTTT	CASSDGTGAGVDDTQYF
TRBV27	-	-	TRBJ2-1	TGTGCCAGCAGTGCCTACGGGGATGCCTACAATGAGCAGTTCTTC	CASSAYGDAYNEQFF
TRBV29-1	-	-	TRBJ2-2	TGCAGCGTTGGGTGGGTGGCCGGGGAGCTGTTTTTT	CSVGWVAGELFF
TRBV4-1	TRBD1	-	TRBJ2-1	TGCGCCAGCAGCCATTCCAGGGACAGGAGTACAGATGAGCAGTTCTTC	CASSHSRDRSTDEQFF
TRBV6-5	-	-	TRBJ1-1	TGTGCCAGCAGTTACTCCGGGAGGACTGAAGCTTTCTTT	CASSYSGRTEAFF
TRBV5-1	-	-	TRBJ2-3	TGCGCCAGCAGCTTGCGCCGGGGCGGGAGCACAGATACGCAGTATTTT	CASSLRRGGSTDTQYF
TRBV3-1/TRBV3-2	-	-	TRBJ2-3	TGTGCCAGCAGCCCTCAGCATAGCTATAGCACAGATACGCAGTATTTT	CASSPQHSYSTDTQYF
TRBV3-1/TRBV3-2	TRBD2	-	TRBJ2-1	TGTGCCAGCAGCCAAGATGGGTCTAGCGGGGCCTACAATGAGCAGTTCTTC	CASSQDGSSGAYNEQFF
TRBV28	-	-	TRBJ2-2	TGTGCCAGCAGTTTAGTTGGGGGGCCCACCGGGGAGCTGTTTTTT	CASSLVGGPTGELFF
TRBV5-1	TRBD1	-	TRBJ1-1	TGCGCCAGCAGCTTGTACCAGGGGGCTCGCACTGAAGCTTTCTTT	CASSLYQGARTEAFF
TRBV4-3	TRBD1	few	TRBJ1-2	TGCGCCAGCAGCCGGGAAGGGGGACAGGGGTATGGCTACACCTTC	CASSREGGQGYGYTF
TRBV7-9	-	-	TRBJ2-7	TGTGCCAGCAGCCAACCAGCCTCGGCGCAGCGCTACGAGCAGTACTTC	CASSQPASAQRYEQYF
TRBV7-2	-	once	TRBJ2-3	TGTGCCAGCAGCGGATCTATAACAGATACGCAGTATTTT	CASSGSITDTQYF
TRBV3-1/TRBV3-2	-	once	TRBJ2-7	TGTGCCAGCAGCCTGGGGCGGATCTACGAGCAGTACTTC	CASSLGRIYEQYF
TRBV7-9	TRBD2	-	TRBJ2-1	TGTGCCAGCAGCTCCAGACTAGCGGGAGTGGATGAGCAGTTCTTC	CASSSRLAGVDEQFF
TRBV19	TRBD2	-	TRBJ2-5	TGTGCCAGTAGTATAGTCGGTAGCGGGAGGGCCCCGGGGACCCAGTACTTC	CASSIVGSGRAPGTQYF
TRBV2	-	-	TRBJ2-3	TGTGCCAGCAGGCAGGGTATCCCAGATACGCAGTATTTT	CASRQGIPDTQYF
TRBV10-3	-	-	TRBJ2-1	TGTGCCATCAGAACCCCGGGCAGGGGAAGCGAAAGCTCCTACAATGAGCAGTTCTTC	CAIRTPGRGSESSYNEQFF
TRBV6-5	-	-	TRBJ2-7	TGTGCCAGCAGAGCTCAGGGAGTCAGGGCCGAGCAGTACTTC	CASRAQGVRAEQYF
TRBV11-2	-	-	TRBJ2-7	TGTGCCAGCAGCCTCACAGGAGGAGTCTTCCATTACGAGCAGTACTTC	CASSLTGGVFHYEQYF
TRBV29-1	-	-	TRBJ2-5	TGCAGCGTTGAAGATTGGCTAGCTGTAACAGCAAGTATGGCCCAGTACTTC	CSVEDWLAVTASMAQYF
TRBV2	TRBD1	-	TRBJ1-6	TGTGCCAGCAATGACCCGCCGGGACAGGATAATTCACCCCTCCACTTT	CASNDPPGQDNSPLHF
TRBV7-2	-	once	TRBJ1-2	TGTGCCAGCAGCCACGAGGTCTTGGGATTCAATTCTAACTATGGCTACACCTTC	CASSHEVLGFNSNYGYTF
TRBV5-4	-	-	TRBJ2-1	TGTGCCAGCAGGGTCGACCCAAGCTCCTACAATGAGCAGTTCTTC	CASRVDPSSYNEQFF
TRBV5-1	TRBD1	-	TRBJ2-7	TGCGCCAGCAGCTCCGGGACAGGCGCCTACGAGCAGTACTTC	CASSSGTGAYEQYF
TRBV28	-	-	TRBJ1-4	TGTGCCAGCCGATGGGGAGGATCTAATGAAAAACTGTTTTTT	CASRWGGSNEKLFF
TRBV4-1	-	once	TRBJ2-7	TGCGCCAGCAGCCAAGGTTACGGAGCCTACGAGCAGTACTTC	CASSQGYGAYEQYF
TRBV3-1/TRBV3-2	-	-	TRBJ1-3	TGTGCCAGCAGCCAGGCCCAGGGAACTGGAAACACCATATATTTT	CASSQAQGTGNTIYF
TRBV29-1	-	-	TRBJ2-3	TGCAGCGTTGAGTGGGACGCCAGCACAGATACGCAGTATTTT	CSVEWDASTDTQYF
TRBV5-6	-	-	TRBJ1-5	TGTGCCAGCAGCTCCTCTGAGAATCAGCCCCAGCATTTT	CASSSSENQPQHF
TRBV19	-	-	TRBJ1-1	TGTGCCAGTAGTATGGGGCCACCCATGAACACTGAAGCTTTCTTT	CASSMGPPMNTEAFF
TRBV29-1	TRBD2	-	TRBJ2-7	TGCAGCGTTGAAGATCGGGAGGGCCCGTACGAGCAGTACTTC	CSVEDREGPYEQYF
TRBV30	-	-	TRBJ2-7	TGTGCCTGGGCCAACCGGGACAACTCCTACGAGCAGTACTTC	CAWANRDNSYEQYF
TRBV7-2	-	-	TRBJ1-2	TGTGCCAGCAGCCCCCGTATGGATGGCTACACCTTC	CASSPRMDGYTF
TRBV6-5	-	-	TRBJ2-1	TGTGCCAGCAGTTACTCAGGCAGGGGCCGCAATGAGCAGTTCTTC	CASSYSGRGRNEQFF
TRBV14	TRBD1	-	TRBJ2-5	TGTGCCAGCAGCCAAGGTACAGGGGGCGTAGAGACCCAGTACTTC	CASSQGTGGVETQYF
TRBV25-1	TRBD2	-	TRBJ2-1	TGTGCCAGCAGTAAATCAGGGAGCGGGGCTAGCTCCTACAATGAGCAGTTCTTC	CASSKSGSGASSYNEQFF
TRBV12-3/TRBV12-4	-	-	TRBJ2-5	TGTGCCAGCAGGCGGGACTTAGAAGAGACCCAGTACTTC	CASRRDLEETQYF